A single sample gave rise to the 17 T cell receptor beta chains below, sequenced in a study of blood T cell repertoires in COVID-19. TCRdb's table, derived via immunoSEQ multiplex PCR, lists solely in-frame clones and lacks some. Of 90,000 or so clones listed, approximately 87% are singletons. The specimen sequenced was peripheral blood. Every receptor here comes from a human donor in a cohort sampled during active COVID-19.

The J gene is TRBJ2-1, the V gene TRBV5-1; 9 bases align to TRBD2. The CDR3 is 14 amino acids. After removal of 3 bases from V and 5 bases from J, the junction contained 3 bases not matched to a gene. The V gene's germline CDR1 is SGHRS and CDR2 YFSETQ. Written as DNA, the CDR3 is TGCGCCAGCAGCTCGGAGCGGGGGGACAATGAGCAGTTCTTC. Translation gives CASSSERGDNEQFF.

The chain couples TRBV11-2 to TRBJ2-2; 7 bases agree with TRBD1. CDR3 length equals 16 residues. V dropped 5 bases and J dropped 2; count of bases not matched to a gene: 8. Germline CDR1 is SGHAT and CDR2 is FQNNGV. CDR3: CASSTFRGRNTGELFF. CDR3 DNA: TGTGCCAGCAGCACCTTTAGGGGGCGAAACACCGGGGAGCTGTTTTTT.

V usage is TRBV9 and J usage is TRBJ1-1; 7 bases agree with TRBD1. Per germline, CDR1 SGDLS and CDR2 YYNGEE. V shed 3 bases and J 5 bases; nucleotides not matched to a gene: 13. This CDR3 is built from 16 residues. CDR3: CASSAPPGRGPTEAFF. The CDR3 DNA reads as TGTGCCAGCAGCGCCCCTCCCGGTAGGGGGCCTACTGAAGCTTTCTTT.

The chain links TRBV27 to TRBJ1-2, with 7 nucleotides matching TRBD1. The CDR3 loop spans 13 amino acids. Trimming cost V 7 bases and J 7 bases; bases outside gene matches: 9. Germline CDR1 MNHEY, CDR2 SMNVEV (reference sequence). CDR3 loop: CASTNRQGRGYTF. The CDR3 nucleotides read TGTGCCAGCACTAATAGACAGGGTCGTGGCTACACCTTC.

The V gene is TRBV5-4, the J gene TRBJ2-7; D may be TRBD1 (6 bases). The V end lost 1 base, the J end lost 4 bases, and 18 bases lay between the germline ends. The CDR3 has 16 amino acids. Germline V gene sequence: CDR1 SGHNT, CDR2 YYREEE (reference sequence). The DNA of the CDR3 is TGTGCCAGCAGCTTGACAGGGATTGCGCTTGATTACGAGCAGTACTTC. Protein product: CASSLTGIALDYEQYF.

In this sample, this clone turned up once. V and J are TRBV6-1 and TRBJ1-5; weak D call: TRBD1 (5 bases). CDR3 length equals 15 residues. Trimming removed 2 bases at V and 5 bases at J, with 13 bases between. Germline CDR1 MNHNS, CDR2 SASEGT. The CDR3 DNA is TGTGCCAGCAGTGAATTAAACAGGATGGATCAGCCCCAGCATTTT. Protein sequence: CASSELNRMDQPQHF.

This clone showed up just once. V usage is TRBV29-1 and J usage is TRBJ2-4; 7 nucleotides line up with TRBD1. The germline gives CDR1 SQVTM, CDR2 ANQGSEA. The CDR3 is made up of 16 amino acids. V trimming: 1 base; J trimming: 2 bases; junction bases outside the gene matches: 8. The CDR3 protein is CSVEVRGRGSKNIQYF. The CDR3 nucleotides are TGCAGCGTTGAAGTCCGGGGCAGGGGGTCCAAAAACATTCAGTACTTC. Based on the CDR3 plus reference TRBV29-1 and TRBJ2-4, the full variable domain is SAVISQKPSRDICQRGTSLTIQCQVDSQVTMMFWYRQQPGQSLTLIATANQGSEATYESGFVIDKFPISRPNLTFSTLTVSNMSPEDSSIYLCSVEVRGRGSKNIQYFGAGTRLSVL.

The V gene is TRBV2, the J gene TRBJ1-2; D is unresolved. This CDR3 comprises 14 residues. Per the germline V gene, CDR1 is SNHLY and CDR2 is FYNNEI. Trimming stripped 3 bases from V and 2 bases from J, with 10 bases between. In nucleotides, the CDR3 is TGTGCCAGCAGTGATGAAGGCAGGAACTATGGCTACACCTTC. It translates to CASSDEGRNYGYTF.

The rearrangement links TRBV23-1 to TRBJ1-2; D gene unclear. TRBV23-1 is noted as an ORF with a role that remains uncertain. The V end was cut by 5 bases, the J end by 4 bases, with 20 bases between. This CDR3 is 16 amino acids long. CDR3 protein: CASSFSKGKEGYGYTF. The CDR3 DNA is TGCGCCAGCAGTTTTTCGAAAGGAAAGGAGGGCTATGGCTACACCTTC.

The genes are TRBV7-2 and TRBJ2-3, with D possibly being TRBD1 (6 bases). With 7 bases removed from V and 4 bases from J, the gap between germline ends came to 15 bases. Per germline, CDR1 SGHTA and CDR2 FQGNSA. The CDR3 totals 14 residues. CDR3 residues: CASTPPSGADTQYF. The CDR3 DNA follows: TGTGCCAGCACCCCCCCCTCAGGGGCAGATACGCAGTATTTT.

The rearrangement uses TRBV19 and TRBJ1-1; no reliable D call. The CDR3 sequence is 14 residues long. The germline gives CDR1 LNHDA, CDR2 SQIVND (reference sequence). The V and J ends lost 5 bases and 0 bases respectively, with 10 bases between them. The CDR3, as DNA: TGTGCCAGTAGTCCGGAGACCATGAACACTGAAGCTTTCTTT. Protein product: CASSPETMNTEAFF.

The V call is TRBV7-2, the J call TRBJ2-5; 8 positions match TRBD2. The CDR3 has 17 amino acids. Trimming cost V 1 base and J 1 base; bases outside gene matches: 8. CDR1 and CDR2 (germline): SGHTA, FQGNSA. CDR3 bases: TGTGCCAGCAGCTTAGGTCGCGGGGGGCCCCTCCAAGAGACCCAGTACTTC. This gives the protein CASSLGRGGPLQETQYF.

The genes are TRBV11-1 and TRBJ1-1; the D is unclear. V shed 6 bases and J shed 4 bases, with 12 bases lying between them. Germline V lookup: CDR1 SGHAT, CDR2 FQDESV (reference sequence). This CDR3 spans 13 amino acids. CDR3 DNA: TGTGCCAGCAGACGGGAGCGGGGCACTGAAGCTTTCTTT. Translated: CASRRERGTEAFF.

The rearrangement links TRBV3-1 (or the pseudogene TRBV3-2) to TRBJ1-1, with D perhaps TRBD1 (5 bases). CDR1 and CDR2 from the germline V gene are LGHDT and YNNKEL (reference sequence). CDR3 size: 15 residues. Trimming cost V 4 bases and J 0 bases, with 12 bases left between them. The CDR3 sequence is CASSRQGTMNTEAFF. The CDR3 nucleotides read TGTGCCAGCAGCCGCCAGGGTACCATGAACACTGAAGCTTTCTTT.

The chain has TRBV7-2 and TRBJ1-1; TRBD1 matches 9 bases. The CDR3 length is 14 residues. V trimming: 4 bases; J trimming: 4 bases; junction bases outside the gene matches: 4. Germline V gene sequence: CDR1 SGHTA, CDR2 FQGNSA. In nucleotides, the CDR3 is TGTGCCAGCAGCTCACAGGGGGCAGGCACTGAAGCTTTCTTT. Protein: CASSSQGAGTEAFF.

This clone occurred once. This CDR3 is CASSLVRGRSHSYEQYF. CDR3 coding DNA: TGCGCCAGCAGCTTGGTGCGGGGGCGATCCCACTCCTACGAGCAGTACTTC. The chain is built from TRBV5-1 and TRBJ2-7, with D perhaps matching TRBD2 (7 bases). CDR3 length: 17 residues. V was shortened by 0 bases and J by 0 bases, with 16 bases between the two germline ends. CDR1 SGHRS and CDR2 YFSETQ come from the germline V gene.

The J gene is TRBJ1-2, the V gene TRBV6-5, with 10 bases matching TRBD1. J gave up 2 bases and V 8 bases, and 8 bases lay outside the gene matches. The CDR3 totals 15 residues. Germline values: CDR1 MNHEY, CDR2 SVGAGI. CDR3: CASRGRQGANYGYTF. CDR3 bases: TGTGCCAGCCGAGGGAGACAGGGGGCCAACTATGGCTACACCTTC.